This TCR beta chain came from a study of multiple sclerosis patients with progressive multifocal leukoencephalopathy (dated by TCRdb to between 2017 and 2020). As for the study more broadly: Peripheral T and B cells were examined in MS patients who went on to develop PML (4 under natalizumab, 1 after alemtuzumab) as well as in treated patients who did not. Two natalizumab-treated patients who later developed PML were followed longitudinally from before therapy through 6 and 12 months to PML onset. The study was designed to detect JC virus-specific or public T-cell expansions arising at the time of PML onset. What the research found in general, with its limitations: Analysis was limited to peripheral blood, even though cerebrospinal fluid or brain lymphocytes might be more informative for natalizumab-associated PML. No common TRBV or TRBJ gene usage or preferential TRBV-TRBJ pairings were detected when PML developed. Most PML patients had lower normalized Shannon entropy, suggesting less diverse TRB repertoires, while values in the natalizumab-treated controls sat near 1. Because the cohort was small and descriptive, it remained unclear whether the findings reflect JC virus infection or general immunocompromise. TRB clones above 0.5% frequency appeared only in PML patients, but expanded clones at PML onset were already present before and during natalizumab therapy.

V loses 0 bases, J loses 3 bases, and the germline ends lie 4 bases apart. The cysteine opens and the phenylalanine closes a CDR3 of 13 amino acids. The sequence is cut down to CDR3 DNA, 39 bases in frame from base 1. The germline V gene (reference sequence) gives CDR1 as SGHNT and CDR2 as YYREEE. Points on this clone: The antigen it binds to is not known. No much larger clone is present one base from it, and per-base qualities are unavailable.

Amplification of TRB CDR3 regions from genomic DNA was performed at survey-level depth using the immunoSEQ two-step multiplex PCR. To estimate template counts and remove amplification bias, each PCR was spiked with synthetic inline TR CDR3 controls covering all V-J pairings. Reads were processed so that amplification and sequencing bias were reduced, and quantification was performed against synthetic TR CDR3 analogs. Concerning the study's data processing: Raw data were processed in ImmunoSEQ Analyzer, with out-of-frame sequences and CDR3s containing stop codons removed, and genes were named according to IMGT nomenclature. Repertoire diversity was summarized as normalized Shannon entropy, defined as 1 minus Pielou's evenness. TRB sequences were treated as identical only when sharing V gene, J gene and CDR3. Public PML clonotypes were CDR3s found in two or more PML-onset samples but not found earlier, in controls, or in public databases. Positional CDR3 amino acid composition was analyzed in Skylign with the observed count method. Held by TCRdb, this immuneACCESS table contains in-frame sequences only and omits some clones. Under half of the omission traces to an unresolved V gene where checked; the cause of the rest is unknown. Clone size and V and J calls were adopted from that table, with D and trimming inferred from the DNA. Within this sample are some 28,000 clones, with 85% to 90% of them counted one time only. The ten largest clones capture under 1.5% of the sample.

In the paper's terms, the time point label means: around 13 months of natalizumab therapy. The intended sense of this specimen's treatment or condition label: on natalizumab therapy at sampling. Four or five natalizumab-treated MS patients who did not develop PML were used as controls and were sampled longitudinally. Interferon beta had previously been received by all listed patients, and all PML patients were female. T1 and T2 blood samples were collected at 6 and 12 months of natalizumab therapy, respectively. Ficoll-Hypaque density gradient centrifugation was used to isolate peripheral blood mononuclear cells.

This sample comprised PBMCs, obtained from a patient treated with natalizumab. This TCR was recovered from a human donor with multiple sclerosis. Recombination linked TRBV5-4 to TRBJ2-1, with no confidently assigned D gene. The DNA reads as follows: TGTGCCAGCAGCTTGGACAGCTACAATGAGCAGTTCTTC. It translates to CASSLDSYNEQFF.